Included here is one T cell receptor (beta chain) sequence, with context. Trimming cost V 5 bases and J 0 bases; bases outside gene matches: 9. This CDR3 comprises 17 residues. CDR1 and CDR2 (germline): SEHNR, FQNEAQ (reference sequence). The sample belongs to a study of blood T cell repertoires in COVID-19. Background on the study: From T cells, B-cell-depleted T cells, or PBMCs came the material, which was cDNA or gDNA.

Clones were read by immunoSEQ multiplex PCR, and TCRdb kept only the in-frame ones, dropping some. The repertoire holds about 150,000 clones, 80% seen once, with just over 0.55% in the top ten. This chain joins TRBV7-9 and TRBJ2-1; 8 bases are a match to TRBD2. Sequencing was performed on peripheral blood. The TCR sequence derives from a man aged 55-75 years with acute or convalescent COVID-19. The CDR3 spells CASSPRRGVGSYNEQFF. CDR3 DNA sequence: TGTGCCAGCAGCCCACGGCGGGGGGTAGGCTCCTACAATGAGCAGTTCTTC. The complete variable domain, with remaining parts taken from reference TRBV7-9 and TRBJ2-1, reads DTGVSQNPRHKITKRGQNVTFRCDPISEHNRLYWYRQTLGQGPEFLTYFQNEAQLEKSRLLSDRFSAERPKGSFSTLEIQRTEQGDSAMYLCASSPRRGVGSYNEQFFGPGTRLTVL.